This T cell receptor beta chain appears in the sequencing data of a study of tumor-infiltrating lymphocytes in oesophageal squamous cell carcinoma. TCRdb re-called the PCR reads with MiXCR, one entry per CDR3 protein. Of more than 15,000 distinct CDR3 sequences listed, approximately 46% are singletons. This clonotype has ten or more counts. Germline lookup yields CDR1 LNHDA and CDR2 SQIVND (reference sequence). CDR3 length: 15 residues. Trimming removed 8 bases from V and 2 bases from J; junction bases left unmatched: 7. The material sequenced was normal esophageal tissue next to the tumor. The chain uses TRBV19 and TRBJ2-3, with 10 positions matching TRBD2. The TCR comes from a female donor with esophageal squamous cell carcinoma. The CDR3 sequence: CASGSGTSATDTQYF. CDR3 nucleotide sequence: TGTGCCAGTGGGTCCGGGACTAGCGCCACAGATACGCAGTATTTT. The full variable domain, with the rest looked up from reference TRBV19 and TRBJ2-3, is DGGITQSPKYLFRKEGQNVTLSCEQNLNHDAMYWYRQDPGQGLRLIYYSQIVNDFQKGDIAEGYSVSREKKESFPLTVTSAQKNPTAFYLCASGSGTSATDTQYFGPGTRLTVL.